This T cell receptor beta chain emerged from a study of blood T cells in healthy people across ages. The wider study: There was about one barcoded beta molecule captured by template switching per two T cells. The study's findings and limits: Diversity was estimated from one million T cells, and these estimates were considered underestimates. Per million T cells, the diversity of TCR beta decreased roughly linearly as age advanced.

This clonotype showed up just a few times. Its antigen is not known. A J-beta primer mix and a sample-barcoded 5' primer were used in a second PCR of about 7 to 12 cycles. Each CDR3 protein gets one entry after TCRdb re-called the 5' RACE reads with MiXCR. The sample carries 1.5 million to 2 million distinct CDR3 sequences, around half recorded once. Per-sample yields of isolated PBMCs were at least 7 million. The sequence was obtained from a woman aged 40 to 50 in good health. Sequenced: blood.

CDR3 sequence: CASSPDSRVSSTDTQYF. The CDR3 DNA reads as TGTGCCAGCAGCCCGGATTCAAGGGTGTCTAGCACAGATACGCAGTATTTT. The chain links TRBV7-9 to TRBJ2-3, with D unclear. V was pared by 5 bases and J by 0 bases, with 18 bases between. The CDR3 loop spans 17 amino acids. Germline CDR1 SEHNR, CDR2 FQNEAQ (reference sequence).